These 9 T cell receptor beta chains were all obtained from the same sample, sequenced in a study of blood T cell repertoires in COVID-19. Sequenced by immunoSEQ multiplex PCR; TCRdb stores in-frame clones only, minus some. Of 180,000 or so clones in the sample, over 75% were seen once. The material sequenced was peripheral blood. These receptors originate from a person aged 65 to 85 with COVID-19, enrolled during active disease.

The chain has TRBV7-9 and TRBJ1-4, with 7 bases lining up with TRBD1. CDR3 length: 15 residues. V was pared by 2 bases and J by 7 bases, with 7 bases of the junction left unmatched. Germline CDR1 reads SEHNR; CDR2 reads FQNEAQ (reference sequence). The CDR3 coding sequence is TGTGCCAGCAGCTTACGACAGGGCCGACGTGAAAAACTGTTTTTT. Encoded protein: CASSLRQGRREKLFF.

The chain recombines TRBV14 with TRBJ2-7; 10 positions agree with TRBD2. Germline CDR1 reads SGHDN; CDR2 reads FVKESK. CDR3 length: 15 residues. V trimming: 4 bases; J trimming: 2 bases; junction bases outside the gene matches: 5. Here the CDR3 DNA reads TGTGCCAGCAGCCTCATAGCGGGGGGACCCTACGAGCAGTACTTC. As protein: CASSLIAGGPYEQYF.

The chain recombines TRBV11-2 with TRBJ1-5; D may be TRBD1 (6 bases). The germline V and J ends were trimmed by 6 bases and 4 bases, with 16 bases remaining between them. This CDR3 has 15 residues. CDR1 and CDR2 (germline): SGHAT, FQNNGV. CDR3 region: CASSLGGAGNQPQHF. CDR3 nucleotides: TGTGCCAGCAGTCTCGGGGGGGCTGGAAATCAGCCCCAGCATTTT.

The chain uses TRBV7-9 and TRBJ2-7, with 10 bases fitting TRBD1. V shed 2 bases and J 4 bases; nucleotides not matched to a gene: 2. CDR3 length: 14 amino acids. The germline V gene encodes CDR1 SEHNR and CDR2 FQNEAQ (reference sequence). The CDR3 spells CASSLRQGAYEQYF. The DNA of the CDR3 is TGTGCCAGCAGCTTAAGACAGGGGGCATACGAGCAGTACTTC.

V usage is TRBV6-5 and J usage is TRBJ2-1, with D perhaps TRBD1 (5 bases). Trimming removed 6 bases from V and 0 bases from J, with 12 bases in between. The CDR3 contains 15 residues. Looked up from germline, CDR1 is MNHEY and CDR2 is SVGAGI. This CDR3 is CASRRTLSSYNEQFF. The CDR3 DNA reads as TGTGCCAGCAGGCGGACATTGAGCTCCTACAATGAGCAGTTCTTC.

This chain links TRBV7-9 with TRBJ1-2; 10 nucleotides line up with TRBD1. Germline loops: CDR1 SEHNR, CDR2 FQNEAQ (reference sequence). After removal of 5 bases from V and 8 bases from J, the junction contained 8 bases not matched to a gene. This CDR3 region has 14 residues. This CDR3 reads CASSRRDRGEGYTF. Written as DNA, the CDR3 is TGTGCCAGCAGCCGCCGGGACAGGGGTGAAGGCTACACCTTC.

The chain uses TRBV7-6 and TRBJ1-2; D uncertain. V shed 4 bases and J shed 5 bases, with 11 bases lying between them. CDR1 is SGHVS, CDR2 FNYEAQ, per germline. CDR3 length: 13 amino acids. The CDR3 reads CASSSDTFYGYTF. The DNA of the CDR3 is TGTGCCAGCAGCTCAGACACCTTTTATGGCTACACCTTC.

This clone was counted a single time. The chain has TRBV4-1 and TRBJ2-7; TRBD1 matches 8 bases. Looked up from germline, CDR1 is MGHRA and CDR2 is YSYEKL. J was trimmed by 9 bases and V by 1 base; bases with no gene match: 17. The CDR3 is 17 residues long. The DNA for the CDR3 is TGCGCCAGCAGCCAAGTATATCAGGTAGGGACAGGCGTATGGCAGTACTTC. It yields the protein CASSQVYQVGTGVWQYF.

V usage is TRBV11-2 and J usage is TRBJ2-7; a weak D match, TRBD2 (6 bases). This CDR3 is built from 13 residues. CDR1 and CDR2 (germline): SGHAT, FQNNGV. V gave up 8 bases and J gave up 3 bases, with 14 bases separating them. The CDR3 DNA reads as TGTGCCAGCGGATCCGGGACTTTCTACGAGCAGTACTTC. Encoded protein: CASGSGTFYEQYF.